The present entry profiles one TCR beta chain with its context. Its antigen is still unknown. This sample is part of a study of beta chain features in type 1 diabetes. Study-wide background: Age, gender and cell yields were similar between patients and healthy donors. Study results and caveats: For patients, the naive, central memory and Treg TCRB repertoires appeared more alike than for healthy donors. Insertions were fewer and deletions more numerous at VDJ junctions in type 1 diabetes patients.

Expressed TCRB transcripts were sequenced after all isolated RNA was converted to cDNA. Sequenced by immunoSEQ multiplex PCR; TCRdb stores in-frame clones only, minus some. Of approximately 150,000 clones in the sample, approximately 9.1% were seen once. The ends were cut back, 6 bases at V and 1 base at J, with 15 bases in the middle. Germline V gene sequence: CDR1 KGHSH, CDR2 LQKENI. The CDR3 has 15 residues. Each population that was sorted was more than 98% pure. The rearrangement joins TRBV18 to TRBJ1-1; D might be TRBD1 (5 bases). The specimen sequenced was central memory CD4+ T cells from blood. The TCR comes from a woman aged 18 to 35 in good health. This CDR3 reads CASSPWGRGNTEAFF. CDR3 DNA: TGTGCCAGCTCTCCCTGGGGTAGGGGGAACACTGAAGCTTTCTTT.